These T cell receptor beta chains were read from a single sample in a study of T cells expressing NK-cell markers. TCRdb processed the 5' RACE reads again and assigns one entry to each CDR3 protein, with no DNA. The sample table sets out 500,000 or so distinct CDR3 sequences. The sequenced sample consisted of blood T cells: a sorted CD56 or NKG2C T cell subset, CD4+ or CD8+ T cells, or bulk PBMC T cells (not recorded which). Receptors originate from a man aged 18 to 29 in good health. Both conserved end residues are part of each CDR3. Fields, in order: J gene, V gene, CDR3 protein.

J: TRBJ2-3
V: TRBV20-1
CDR3: CSARDYTSGKPDTQYF

J: TRBJ2-2
V: TRBV6-1
CDR3: CASRSGMGGGELFF

J: TRBJ2-2
V: TRBV29-1
CDR3: CSVPGSGGRISTANTGELFF

J: TRBJ2-7
V: TRBV13
CDR3: CASSYSGRGSYEQYF

J: TRBJ1-2
V: TRBV27
CDR3: CASSHRDGGYTF

J: TRBJ2-7
V: TRBV28
CDR3: CASSLRPTVREQYF

J: TRBJ1-1
V: TRBV5-1
CDR3: CASSLFSYRDANTEAFF

J: TRBJ1-1
V: TRBV4-2
CDR3: CASSQAKGLVNTEAFF

J: TRBJ1-1
V: TRBV27
CDR3: CASSLSGRDEAFF

J: TRBJ2-1
V: TRBV20-1
CDR3: CSATLIRRAAVEQFF

J: TRBJ2-1
V: TRBV7-9
CDR3: CASSSDLKYEQFF

J: TRBJ2-3
V: TRBV12-3/TRBV12-4
CDR3: CASSLALGTSGFTDTQYF

J: TRBJ2-1
V: TRBV7-3
CDR3: CASSLGRDNEQFF

J: TRBJ2-1
V: TRBV10-3
CDR3: CAISNGPSEQFF

J: TRBJ1-4
V: TRBV20-1
CDR3: CSAAARPTTNEKLFF

J: TRBJ2-5
V: TRBV24-1
CDR3: CATSDVRAKSPQYF

J: TRBJ2-3
V: TRBV7-2
CDR3: CASSLALAVDDTQYF

J: TRBJ2-7
V: TRBV9
CDR3: CASSVDSVGYEQYF

J: TRBJ2-7
V: TRBV5-1
CDR3: CASSLQRTGGEQYF

J: TRBJ2-1
V: TRBV12-3/TRBV12-4
CDR3: CASRGLAGREYNEQFF

J: TRBJ2-7
V: TRBV20-1
CDR3: CSARVILAGDTEQYF

J: TRBJ2-4
V: TRBV29-1
CDR3: CSVGPGFSIQYF

J: TRBJ2-5
V: TRBV20-1
CDR3: CSARALPGQGQETQYF

J: TRBJ2-3
V: TRBV25-1
CDR3: CASSDLGLAGKDTQYF

J: TRBJ1-6
V: TRBV7-9
CDR3: CASSFARGRNSPLHF

J: TRBJ2-3
V: TRBV29-1
CDR3: CSVEQTYTQFF

J: TRBJ2-1
V: TRBV5-1
CDR3: CASSLDKETGQPFF

J: TRBJ2-7
V: TRBV27
CDR3: CASSSAGLANYEQYF

J: TRBJ1-1
V: TRBV28
CDR3: CASSPGGGSTEAFF

J: TRBJ1-6
V: TRBV20-1
CDR3: CSARDIRGINSPLHF

J: TRBJ2-3
V: TRBV25-1
CDR3: CASSRVDSTDTQYF

J: TRBJ2-7
V: TRBV5-6
CDR3: CASSFVGSGEQYF

J: TRBJ2-1
V: TRBV12-3/TRBV12-4
CDR3: CASSNRLVTNGNEQFF

J: TRBJ1-1
V: TRBV12-3/TRBV12-4
CDR3: CASTQTANTEAFF

J: TRBJ1-2
V: TRBV3-1
CDR3: CASSVGDGNYGYTF

J: TRBJ1-1
V: TRBV27
CDR3: CASSSGQGAIEAFF

J: TRBJ2-2
V: TRBV20-1
CDR3: CSARGRKTSGGDTGELFF

J: TRBJ2-3
V: TRBV20-1
CDR3: CSAQSGGSAMLGTQYF

J: TRBJ2-5
V: TRBV5-1
CDR3: CASSLPLDQETQYF

J: TRBJ2-1
V: TRBV15
CDR3: CATSRGTSGILREQFF

J: TRBJ2-1
V: TRBV3-1
CDR3: CASSQDALAEQFF

J: TRBJ2-7
V: TRBV7-2
CDR3: CASSRRLVHEQYF

J: TRBJ2-7
V: TRBV7-2
CDR3: CASSPHRDTYEQYF

J: TRBJ1-1
V: TRBV11-3
CDR3: CASSPGDPGENTEAFF

J: TRBJ2-5
V: TRBV11-2
CDR3: CASSLDRWWGGAGTTGTQYF

J: TRBJ2-7
V: TRBV28
CDR3: CASSTAASYEQYF